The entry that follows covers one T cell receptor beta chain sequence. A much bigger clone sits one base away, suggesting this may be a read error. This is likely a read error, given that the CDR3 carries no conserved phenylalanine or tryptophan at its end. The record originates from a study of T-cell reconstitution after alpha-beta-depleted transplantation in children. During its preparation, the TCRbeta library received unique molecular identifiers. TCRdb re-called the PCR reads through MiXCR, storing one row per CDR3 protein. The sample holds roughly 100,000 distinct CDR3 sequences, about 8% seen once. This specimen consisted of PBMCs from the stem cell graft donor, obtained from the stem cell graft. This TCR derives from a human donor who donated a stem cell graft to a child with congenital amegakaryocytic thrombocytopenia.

This CDR3 is CSAGDRGGTEAFL. The CDR3 coding sequence is TGCAGTGCTGGCGACAGGGGTGGCACTGAAGCTTTCTTG. This chain uses TRBV20-1 with TRBJ1-1, with TRBD1 matching 8 bases. Germline loops: CDR1 DFQATT, CDR2 SNEGSKA (reference sequence). This CDR3 comprises 13 residues. The J segment lost 4 bases and the V segment lost 5 bases, leaving 6 bases of the junction unmatched.